This T cell receptor (beta chain) is drawn from a study of long-term antiretroviral therapy in people with HIV. Study-wide findings and caveats: The data indicate that diversity increased after ART but remained below transplant donor controls. Controls showed broader CDR3 length ranges than did the HIV repertoires.

For this clone: Antigen specificity is unknown.

CDR1 is MNHEY, CDR2 SMNVEV, per germline (reference sequence). This CDR3 comprises 16 residues. V gave up 5 bases and J gave up 0 bases; unmatched junction bases: 7. HIV-positive participants were all treated in the United States. At the survey level, the v3.0 immunoSEQ assay was run. Each sample had sequencing targeting about 35,000-50,000 T-cell genomes. Assay used: immunoSEQ multiplex PCR; TCRdb lists only in-frame clones, some missing. The table lists fewer than 30,000 clones, around 88% of them singletons. This material consisted of unsorted PBMCs, taken around 4.5 years after starting antiretroviral therapy. This sequence originates from a man aged 25 to 40 with HIV. V is TRBV27 and J is TRBJ1-5; 7 nucleotides align to TRBD1. The CDR3, as DNA: TGTGCCAGCAGTCGCCAGGGGGGTTATAGCAATCAGCCCCAGCATTTT. It codes for CASSRQGGYSNQPQHF.